The 5 T cell receptor beta chains below come from one sample, sequenced in a study of cytomegalovirus exposure and HLA in healthy donors. The PCR employed 60 Vbeta primers together with 13 Jbeta primers. Assay used: immunoSEQ multiplex PCR; TCRdb lists only in-frame clones, some missing. The sample consists of over 200,000 clones, over 75% of them appearing once. Sample: PBMCs. These TCRs come from a human donor in good health.

The chain has TRBV2 and TRBJ2-5, with 13 bases fitting TRBD2. Germline values: CDR1 SNHLY, CDR2 FYNNEI. This CDR3 has 16 amino acids. The junction had 12 bases not matched to a gene; V was cut back by 7 bases and J by 7 bases. CDR3 sequence: CASTKQGLAGLGTQYF. The CDR3, as DNA: TGTGCCAGCACTAAACAGGGACTAGCGGGACTAGGGACCCAGTACTTC.

The V and J genes are TRBV6-6 and TRBJ1-5, with a possible D match to TRBD1 (5 bases). The CDR3 has 15 amino acids. V lost 5 bases and J 0 bases, leaving 11 bases between the germline ends. Germline loops: CDR1 MNHNY, CDR2 SVGAGI (reference sequence). The CDR3 protein is CASSIQVSSNQPQHF. The CDR3 DNA reads as TGTGCCAGCAGTATACAGGTTTCTAGCAATCAGCCCCAGCATTTT.

The chain recombines TRBV4-3 with TRBJ2-5; D is undetermined. This CDR3 is 15 amino acids long. Deletions cut 1 base from V and 1 base from J, with 10 bases between. CDR1 is LGHNA and CDR2 is YSLEER in the germline V gene. The CDR3 here is CASSQGRGTQETQYF. CDR3 bases: TGCGCCAGCAGCCAAGGTAGAGGCACCCAAGAGACCCAGTACTTC.

This clone was counted only a few times. The chain uses TRBV6-1 and TRBJ1-2, with 7 bases aligning to TRBD1. Germline CDR1 and CDR2: MNHNS and SASEGT. Losses at the gene ends were 4 bases for V and 9 bases for J; bases not matched to a gene: 2. The CDR3 contains 11 residues. The CDR3: CASSGQGSYTF. The CDR3 DNA sequence: TGTGCCAGCAGTGGACAGGGTAGCTACACCTTC.

This clone was seen once. V gene TRBV7-6 combines with J gene TRBJ2-3, with TRBD2 matching over 14 bases. V was pared by 5 bases and J by 6 bases, with 7 bases of the junction left unmatched. CDR1 SGHVS and CDR2 FNYEAQ come from the germline V gene. The CDR3 has 16 amino acids. The CDR3 reads CASSGRLAGGVDTQYF. In DNA, the CDR3 is TGTGCCAGCAGCGGCCGACTAGCGGGAGGGGTGGATACGCAGTATTTT.